One T cell receptor (beta chain) is described in this entry. The antigen is unknown. These data belong to a study of radiotherapy plus CTLA-4 blockade in lung cancer. General study results and limits: Expansion of tumor-derived TCR clones was observed in blood after radiotherapy plus ipilimumab. Dynamics of early blood T cell clones, together with interferon-beta, were reportedly the best predictors of response.

Data came from immunoSEQ multiplex PCR; TCRdb stores just in-frame clones and leaves some out. Of some 74,000 clones in the sample, roughly three quarters were seen once. The CDR3 loop spans 15 amino acids. Germline-derived CDR1 and CDR2 are MNHEY and SVGAGI. V dropped 6 bases and J dropped 1; count of bases not matched to a gene: 7. Patients in the study, people with chemo-refractory metastatic non-small-cell lung cancer, received focal radiation plus ipilimumab CTLA-4 blockade. Sequenced material: peripheral blood, taken from a patient treated with radiotherapy plus ipilimumab. The rearrangement joins TRBV6-5 to TRBJ2-5; TRBD1 agrees at 8 bases. The TCR sequence derives from a human donor with non-small cell lung cancer who had a complete response to radiotherapy plus ipilimumab. CDR3 bases: TGTGCCAGCAGGCCCAGGGGGCGAGCCCAAGAGACCCAGTACTTC. Amino acid sequence: CASRPRGRAQETQYF.